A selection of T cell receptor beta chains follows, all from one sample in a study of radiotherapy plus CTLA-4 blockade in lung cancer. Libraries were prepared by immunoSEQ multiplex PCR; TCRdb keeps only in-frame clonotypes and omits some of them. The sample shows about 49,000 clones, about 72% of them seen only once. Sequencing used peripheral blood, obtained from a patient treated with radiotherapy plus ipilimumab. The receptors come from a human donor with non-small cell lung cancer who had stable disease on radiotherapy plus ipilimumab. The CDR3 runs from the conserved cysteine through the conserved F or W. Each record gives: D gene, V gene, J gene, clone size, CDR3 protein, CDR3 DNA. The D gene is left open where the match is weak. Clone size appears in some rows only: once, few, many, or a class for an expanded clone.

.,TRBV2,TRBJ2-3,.,CASAKRGQFSTDTQYF,TGTGCCAGCGCAAAAAGAGGGCAGTTTAGCACAGATACGCAGTATTTT
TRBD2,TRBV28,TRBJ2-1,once,CASSPHLAGALNEQFF,TGTGCCAGCAGTCCTCACCTAGCGGGGGCTCTCAATGAGCAGTTCTTC
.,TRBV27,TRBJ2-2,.,CASSGPTGELFF,TGTGCCAGCTCTGGACCCACCGGGGAGCTGTTTTTT
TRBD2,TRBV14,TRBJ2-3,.,CASSRLVAGVSTDTQYF,TGTGCCAGCAGCCGCCTAGTAGCGGGGGTGAGCACAGATACGCAGTATTTT
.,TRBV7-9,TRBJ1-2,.,CASSPWRGGQNGYTF,TGTGCCAGCAGCCCTTGGCGTGGGGGGCAGAATGGCTACACCTTC
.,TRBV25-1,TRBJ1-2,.,CASSEQGNGYTF,TGTGCCAGCAGCGAACAGGGAAATGGCTACACCTTC
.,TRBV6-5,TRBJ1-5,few,CASRSFSLHQPQHF,TGTGCCTCTAGGAGCTTCAGCCTTCATCAGCCCCAGCATTTT
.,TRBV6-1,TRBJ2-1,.,CASRQGGYNEQFF,TGTGCCAGCCGCCAAGGGGGCTACAATGAGCAGTTCTTC
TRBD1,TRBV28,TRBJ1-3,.,CASSLRTGRTGNTIYF,TGTGCCAGCAGTTTAAGGACAGGGAGGACTGGAAACACCATATATTTT
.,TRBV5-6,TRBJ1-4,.,CASSLERGLEKLFF,TGTGCCAGCAGCTTGGAACGGGGTCTGGAAAAACTGTTTTTT
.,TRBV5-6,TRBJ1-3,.,CASSLQGRSGNTIYF,TGTGCCAGCAGCTTGCAGGGACGCTCTGGAAACACCATATATTTT
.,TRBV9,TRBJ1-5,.,CASSVDSQGQPQHF,TGTGCCAGCAGCGTAGACAGTCAGGGTCAGCCCCAGCATTTT
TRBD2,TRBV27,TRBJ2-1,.,CASRGLAGVVEQFF,TGTGCCAGCAGGGGACTAGCGGGGGTGGTTGAGCAGTTCTTC
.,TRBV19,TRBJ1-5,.,CASSTPRGISNQPQHF,TGTGCCAGTAGTACCCCGAGGGGAATCAGCAATCAGCCCCAGCATTTT
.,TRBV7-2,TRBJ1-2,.,CASSPWVSVGYTF,TGTGCCAGCAGCCCCTGGGTCTCGGTCGGCTACACCTTC
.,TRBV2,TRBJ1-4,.,CASRDVGGWEKLFF,TGTGCCAGCAGGGACGTCGGGGGTTGGGAAAAACTGTTTTTT
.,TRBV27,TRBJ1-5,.,CASRRTDSNQPQHF,TGTGCCAGCCGCAGGACAGATAGCAATCAGCCCCAGCATTTT
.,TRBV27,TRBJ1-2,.,CASSPPLGGGYGYTF,TGTGCCAGCAGTCCCCCTTTAGGGGGGGGCTATGGCTACACCTTC
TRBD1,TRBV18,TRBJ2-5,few,CASSRTGGQETQYF,TGTGCCAGCTCTCGAACAGGGGGCCAAGAGACCCAGTACTTC
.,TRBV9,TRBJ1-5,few,CASSPNPENQPQHF,TGTGCCAGCAGCCCCAACCCGGAGAATCAGCCCCAGCATTTT
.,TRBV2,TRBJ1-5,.,CASNGQLDGSNQPQHF,TGTGCCAGCAACGGACAGTTAGACGGTAGCAATCAGCCCCAGCATTTT
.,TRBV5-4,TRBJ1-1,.,CASSRDTTTPEAFF,TGTGCCAGCAGTCGGGACACTACCACGCCTGAAGCTTTCTTT
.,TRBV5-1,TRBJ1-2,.,CASSSTGTDGYTF,TGCGCCAGCAGCTCTACAGGGACGGATGGCTACACCTTC
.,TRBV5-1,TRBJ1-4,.,CASSLNQGGAPGEKLFF,TGCGCCAGCAGCTTGAACCAGGGAGGGGCTCCGGGTGAAAAACTGTTTTTT
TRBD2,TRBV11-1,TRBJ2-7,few,CASSLAASGGYEQYF,TGTGCCAGCAGCTTAGCCGCTAGCGGAGGGTACGAGCAGTACTTC
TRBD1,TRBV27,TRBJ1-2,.,CASRQGVGYGYTF,TGTGCCAGCCGACAGGGGGTGGGCTATGGCTACACCTTC
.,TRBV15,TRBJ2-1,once,CATSRDIGRNNEQFF,TGTGCCACCAGCAGGGATATAGGTCGGAACAATGAGCAGTTCTTC
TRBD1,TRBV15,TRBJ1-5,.,CATSTARDRYQPQHF,TGTGCCACCAGCACCGCCCGGGACAGGTATCAGCCCCAGCATTTT
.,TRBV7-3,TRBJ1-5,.,CASNTGPNQPQHF,TGTGCCAGCAACACAGGTCCTAATCAGCCCCAGCATTTT
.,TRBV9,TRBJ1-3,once,CASSVAGGAGNTIYF,TGTGCCAGCAGCGTAGCTGGGGGAGCTGGAAACACCATATATTTT
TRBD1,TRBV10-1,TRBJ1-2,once,CASSESPSGDSRGYTF,TGCGCCAGCAGTGAGTCACCATCCGGGGACAGCCGTGGCTACACCTTC
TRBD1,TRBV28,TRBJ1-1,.,CASRSTGGDPEAFF,TGTGCCAGCAGATCGACAGGGGGCGATCCTGAAGCTTTCTTT
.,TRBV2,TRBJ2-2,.,CASLREFNTGELFF,TGTGCCAGCCTCCGGGAATTCAACACCGGGGAGCTGTTTTTT
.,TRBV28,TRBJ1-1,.,CASRSPGQRSTEAFF,TGTGCCAGCAGGAGCCCGGGACAACGGAGCACTGAAGCTTTCTTT
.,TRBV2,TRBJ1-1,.,CASARTGSNTEAFF,TGTGCCAGCGCAAGAACGGGATCGAACACTGAAGCTTTCTTT
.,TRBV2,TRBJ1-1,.,CASSESLTINEAFF,TGTGCCAGCAGTGAAAGTCTGACGATAAATGAAGCTTTCTTT
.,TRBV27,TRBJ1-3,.,CASSLSMPGLGGNTIYF,TGTGCCAGCAGTTTATCGATGCCAGGTCTGGGAGGAAACACCATATATTTT
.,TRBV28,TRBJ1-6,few,CASSLIGQSLSYNSPLHF,TGTGCCAGCAGTTTGATTGGACAGAGCCTCTCCTATAATTCACCCCTCCACTTT
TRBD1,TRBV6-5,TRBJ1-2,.,CASSYSQGGYTF,TGTGCCAGCAGTTACTCACAGGGGGGCTACACCTTC
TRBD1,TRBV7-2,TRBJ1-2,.,CASKLGQGADYGYTF,TGTGCCAGCAAACTAGGACAGGGGGCCGACTATGGCTACACCTTC
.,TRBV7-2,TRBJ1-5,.,CASSFSGNQPQHF,TGTGCCAGCAGCTTCTCGGGAAATCAGCCCCAGCATTTT
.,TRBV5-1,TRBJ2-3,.,CASSLQGISTDTQYF,TGCGCCAGCAGCTTGCAAGGGATTAGCACAGATACGCAGTATTTT
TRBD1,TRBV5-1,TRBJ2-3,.,CASSFKGQGTTDTQYF,TGCGCCAGCAGCTTCAAGGGACAGGGAACCACAGATACGCAGTATTTT
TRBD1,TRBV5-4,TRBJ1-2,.,CASSPPDRVGYGYTF,TGTGCCAGCAGCCCACCGGACAGGGTGGGCTATGGCTACACCTTC
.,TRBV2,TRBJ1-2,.,CASRSRAGYTF,TGTGCCAGCAGATCCAGGGCGGGCTACACCTTC
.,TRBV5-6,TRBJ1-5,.,CASSLSDINQPQHF,TGTGCCAGCAGCTTGTCAGACATTAATCAGCCCCAGCATTTT
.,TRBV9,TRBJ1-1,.,CASSVAGEGGPNTEAFF,TGTGCCAGCAGCGTAGCCGGGGAAGGGGGGCCGAACACTGAAGCTTTCTTT